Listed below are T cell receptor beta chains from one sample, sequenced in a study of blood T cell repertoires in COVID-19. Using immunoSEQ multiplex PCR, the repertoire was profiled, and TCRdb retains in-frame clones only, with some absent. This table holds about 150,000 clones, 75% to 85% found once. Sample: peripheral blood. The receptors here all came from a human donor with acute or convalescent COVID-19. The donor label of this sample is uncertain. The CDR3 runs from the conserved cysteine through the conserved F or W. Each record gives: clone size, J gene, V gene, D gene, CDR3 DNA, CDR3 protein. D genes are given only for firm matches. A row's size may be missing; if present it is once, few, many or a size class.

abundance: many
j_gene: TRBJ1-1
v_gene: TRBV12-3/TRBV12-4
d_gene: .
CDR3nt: TGTGCCAGCAGTTTTCGAGGTCCCACTGAAGCTTTCTTT
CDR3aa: CASSFRGPTEAFF

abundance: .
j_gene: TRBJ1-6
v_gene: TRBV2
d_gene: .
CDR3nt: TGTGCCAGCTCCAGGGAGAAATTCGGGACATCACCCCTCCACTTT
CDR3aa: CASSREKFGTSPLHF

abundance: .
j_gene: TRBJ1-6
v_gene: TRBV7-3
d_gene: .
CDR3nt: TGTGCCAGCAGCCCCCTCGGGGGTGCCGCTTCACCCCTCCACTTT
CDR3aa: CASSPLGGAASPLHF

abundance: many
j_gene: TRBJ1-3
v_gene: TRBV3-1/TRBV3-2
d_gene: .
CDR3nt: TGTGCCAGCAGCCCCTCCCTGGACAGAGGAAACACCATATATTTT
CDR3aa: CASSPSLDRGNTIYF

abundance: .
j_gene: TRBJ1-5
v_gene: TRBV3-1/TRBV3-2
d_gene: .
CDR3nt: TGTGCCAGCAGCCCGAGGGTTAGCAATCAGCCCCAGCATTTT
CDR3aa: CASSPRVSNQPQHF

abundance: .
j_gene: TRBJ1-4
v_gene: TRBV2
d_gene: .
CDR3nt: TGTGCCAGCAGCCTTAAGCGCGACAGGACGGGGGGAAAACTGTTTTTT
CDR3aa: CASSLKRDRTGGKLFF

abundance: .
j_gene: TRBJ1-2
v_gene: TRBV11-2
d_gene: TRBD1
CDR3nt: TGTGCCAGCAGCTTAGGGGGACAGCGTGGCTACACCTTC
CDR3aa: CASSLGGQRGYTF

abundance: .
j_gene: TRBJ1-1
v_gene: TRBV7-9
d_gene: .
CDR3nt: TGTGCCAGCACCCCCATCGACAGACTGAACACTGAAGCTTTCTTT
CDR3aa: CASTPIDRLNTEAFF

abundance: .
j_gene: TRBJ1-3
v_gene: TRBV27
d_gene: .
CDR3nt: TGTGCCAGCAGTTTACAGGGTGGAAACACCATATATTTT
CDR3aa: CASSLQGGNTIYF

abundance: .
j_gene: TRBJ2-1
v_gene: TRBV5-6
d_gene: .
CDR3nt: TGTGCCAGCAGCTTAGGAGCGACGGGTCATGAGCAGTTCTTC
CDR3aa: CASSLGATGHEQFF

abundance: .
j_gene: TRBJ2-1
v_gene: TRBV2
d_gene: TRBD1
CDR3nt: TGTGCCAGCAGTGGGGTAGGGACAGAAGAGAATGAGCAGTTCTTC
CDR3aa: CASSGVGTEENEQFF

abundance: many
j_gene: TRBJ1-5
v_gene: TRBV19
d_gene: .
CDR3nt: TGTGCCAGTACCCCAGGTTGGAATCAGCCCCAGCATTTT
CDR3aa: CASTPGWNQPQHF

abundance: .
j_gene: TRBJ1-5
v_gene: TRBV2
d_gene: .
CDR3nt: TGTGCCAGCAGTGACACGGCAGGGTCTCAGCCCCAGCATTTT
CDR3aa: CASSDTAGSQPQHF

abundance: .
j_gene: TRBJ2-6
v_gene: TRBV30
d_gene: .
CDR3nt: TGTGCCTGGGGGGGGTTCTCTGGGGCCAACGTCCTGACTTTC
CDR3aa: CAWGGFSGANVLTF

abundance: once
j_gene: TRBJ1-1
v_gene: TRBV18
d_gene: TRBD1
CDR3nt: TGTGCCAGCTCTCTACAGGGGTCCGGGACTGAAGCTTTCTTT
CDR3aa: CASSLQGSGTEAFF

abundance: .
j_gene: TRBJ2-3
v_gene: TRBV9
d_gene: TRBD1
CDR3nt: TGTGCCAGCAGCGTAGAAGAGGGACAGGGAGTAGGTAGGAATACGCAGTATTTT
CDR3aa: CASSVEEGQGVGRNTQYF

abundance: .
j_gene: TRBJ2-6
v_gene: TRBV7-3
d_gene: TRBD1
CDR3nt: TGTGCCAGCAGCCCAATGGGGGACAGGGGATCCGGGGCCAACGTCCTGACTTTC
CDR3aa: CASSPMGDRGSGANVLTF

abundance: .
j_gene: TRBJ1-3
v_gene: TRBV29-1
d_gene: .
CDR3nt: TGCAGCGTTGAAGTTGGGGGAGGCGGAAACACCATATATTTT
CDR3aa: CSVEVGGGGNTIYF

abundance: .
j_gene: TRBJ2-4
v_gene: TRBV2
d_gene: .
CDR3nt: TGTGCCAGCAGTGAGTGGAGGGGTGAGAACATTCAGTACTTC
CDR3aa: CASSEWRGENIQYF

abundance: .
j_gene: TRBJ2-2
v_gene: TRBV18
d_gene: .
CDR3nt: TGTGCCAGCTCGCGGGACAGCACCGGGGAGCTGTTTTTT
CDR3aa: CASSRDSTGELFF

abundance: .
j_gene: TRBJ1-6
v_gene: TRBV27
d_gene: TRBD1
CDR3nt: TGTGCCAGCAGGACCGGGACAGGGTTTTCACCCCTCCACTTT
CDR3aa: CASRTGTGFSPLHF

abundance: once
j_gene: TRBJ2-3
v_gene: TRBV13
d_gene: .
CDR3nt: TGTGCCAGCAGCTTAGCGAGGGGGGGCCTTAAAGATACGCAGTATTTT
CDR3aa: CASSLARGGLKDTQYF

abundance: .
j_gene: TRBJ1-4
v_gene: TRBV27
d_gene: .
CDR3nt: TGTGCCAGCTCTCGCGGAGCTTCTAATGAAAAACTGTTTTTT
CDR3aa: CASSRGASNEKLFF

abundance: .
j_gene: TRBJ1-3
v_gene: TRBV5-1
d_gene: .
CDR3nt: TGCGCCAGCAGCGGCGGGTTTTCGGCGGGAAACACCATATATTTT
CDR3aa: CASSGGFSAGNTIYF

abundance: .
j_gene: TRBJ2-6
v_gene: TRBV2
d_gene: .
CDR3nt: TGTGCCAGCAGCCGGGACTGGTTGAATTCTGGGGCCAACGTCCTGACTTTC
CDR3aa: CASSRDWLNSGANVLTF

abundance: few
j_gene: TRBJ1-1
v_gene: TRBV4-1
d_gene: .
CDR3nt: TGCGCCAGCAGCCAACATCTGGGAGCGAACACTGAAGCTTTCTTT
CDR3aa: CASSQHLGANTEAFF